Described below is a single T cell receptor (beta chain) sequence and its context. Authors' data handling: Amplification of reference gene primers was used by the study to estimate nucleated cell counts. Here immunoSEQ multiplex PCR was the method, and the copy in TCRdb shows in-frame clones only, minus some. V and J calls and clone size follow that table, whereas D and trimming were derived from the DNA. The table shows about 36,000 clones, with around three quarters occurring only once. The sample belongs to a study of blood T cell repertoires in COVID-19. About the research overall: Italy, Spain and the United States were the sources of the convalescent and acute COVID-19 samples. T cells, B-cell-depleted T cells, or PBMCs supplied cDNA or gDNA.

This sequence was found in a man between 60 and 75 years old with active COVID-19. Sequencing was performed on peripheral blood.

CDR3 region: CASSPDNNSNQPQHF. CDR3 bases: TGTGCCAGCAGCCCCGACAACAATAGCAATCAGCCCCAGCATTTT. This chain links TRBV6-2 or TRBV6-3 with TRBJ1-5, with D hard to call. The CDR3 is made up of 15 amino acids. Germline CDR1 is MNHEY and CDR2 is SVGEGT. V dropped 6 bases and J dropped 0 bases, with 12 bases sitting between them.